Each of the 14 T cell receptor beta chains below was sequenced from the same sample in a study of cytomegalovirus exposure and HLA in healthy donors. Primers included in the PCR were 60 Vbeta and 13 Jbeta primers. Method: immunoSEQ multiplex PCR; TCRdb's copy keeps in-frame clones and lacks some. The sample carries about 110,000 clones, roughly 70% recorded once. Sample: PBMCs. These receptors all come from a woman in her 40s in good health and CMV-seropositive.

This chain links TRBV4-3 with TRBJ1-3; D call uncertain. V shed 0 bases and J shed 2 bases, with 8 bases lying between them. The CDR3 loop spans 15 amino acids. Germline values: CDR1 LGHNA, CDR2 YSLEER. Written as DNA, the CDR3 is TGCGCCAGCAGCCAAGATATAGAAACTGGAAACACCATATATTTT. Amino acids: CASSQDIETGNTIYF.

The rearrangement joins TRBV4-2 to TRBJ2-7; D not certain. This CDR3 has 12 amino acids. The ends were cut back, 3 bases at V and 3 bases at J, with 6 bases in the middle. The germline gives CDR1 LGHNA, CDR2 YNFKEQ. The CDR3 loop reads CASSQTSYEQYF. Written as DNA, the CDR3 is TGTGCCAGCAGCCAGACAAGCTACGAGCAGTACTTC.

CDR3 loop: CASSQVQTGDNNEQYF. In DNA form, the CDR3 reads TGCGCCAGCAGCCAAGTGCAGACAGGGGATAATAACGAGCAGTACTTC. This chain uses TRBV4-1 with TRBJ2-7; TRBD1 matches at 8 bases. CDR1 MGHRA and CDR2 YSYEKL come from the germline V gene. V lost 1 base, J lost 5 bases, and 10 bases stayed unmatched. The CDR3 has 16 residues.

This chain joins TRBV6-1 and TRBJ2-7; 7 positions match TRBD1. CDR3 length: 12 residues. Germline assignment: CDR1 MNHNS and CDR2 SASEGT. Trimming removed 11 bases from V and 0 bases from J; junction bases left unmatched: 4. The DNA for the CDR3 is TGTGCCGCAGGGGGTCTCTCCTACGAGCAGTACTTC. This encodes CAAGGLSYEQYF.

V and J are TRBV4-1 and TRBJ1-6; D is unclear. The CDR3 runs to 16 residues. Germline assignment: CDR1 MGHRA and CDR2 YSYEKL. V shed 1 base and J shed 6 bases, with 13 bases lying between them. The CDR3 coding sequence is TGCGCCAGCAGCCAAGGGCACGGGGTCGCTAATTCACCCCTCCACTTT. Amino acids: CASSQGHGVANSPLHF.

The chain combines TRBV13 with TRBJ2-5; 7 positions match TRBD1. TRBJ2-7 matches the DNA end more closely, so the J call is doubtful. From germline, CDR1 is PRHDT and CDR2 FYEKMQ (reference sequence). CDR3 length: 14 residues. The CDR3 loop is CASSFAGGSYEQYF. The CDR3 bases are TGTGCCAGCAGCTTCGCAGGGGGCTCCTACGAGCAGTACTTC.

The genes are TRBV4-1 and TRBJ2-5, with 7 bases fitting TRBD2. Germline V gene data show CDR1 as MGHRA and CDR2 as YSYEKL. This CDR3 is built from 15 residues. The V segment lost 1 base and the J segment 2 bases; nucleotides outside the gene matches: 4. CDR3 residues: CASSQVQGGQETQYF. Here the CDR3 DNA reads TGCGCCAGCAGCCAAGTCCAGGGAGGGCAAGAGACCCAGTACTTC.

The chain combines TRBV6-1 with TRBJ1-2, with 10 bases identical to TRBD1. This CDR3 region has 13 residues. Germline CDR1 and CDR2: MNHNS and SASEGT. The V gene end was trimmed by 10 bases and the J gene end by 2 bases; junction bases not matched to a gene: 4. DNA for the CDR3: TGTGCCACGGGACAGGGGATAAACTATGGCTACACCTTC. Protein product: CATGQGINYGYTF.

The rearrangement links TRBV19 to TRBJ1-6; D gene ambiguous. Looked up from germline, CDR1 is LNHDA and CDR2 is SQIVND (reference sequence). The V end was cut by 1 base, the J end by 9 bases, with 10 bases between. CDR3 length: 14 amino acids. The CDR3 coding sequence is TGTGCCAGTAGTATAGTAACCCGGGGTTCACCCCTCCACTTT. Protein product: CASSIVTRGSPLHF.

This clone was seen more than once but under ten times. The rearrangement uses TRBV29-1 and TRBJ2-3; 8 bases agree with TRBD1. V was clipped by 3 bases and J by 4 bases; unmatched bases: 3. The CDR3 has 13 amino acids. The germline CDR1 and CDR2 sequences are SQVTM and ANQGSEA. CDR3 region: CSVDQGAADTQYF. The CDR3 DNA follows: TGCAGCGTTGATCAGGGGGCCGCAGATACGCAGTATTTT.

As for this clone: Sequence at one end of the junction differs from germline and may be a read error. The chain recombines TRBV5-6 with TRBJ1-1, with TRBD1 matching over 9 bases. CDR1 SGHDT and CDR2 YYEEEE come from the germline V gene. The length of the CDR3 is 14 residues. The CDR3 reads CVSRTYRGRHAAFF. CDR3 nucleotides: TGTGTCAGCAGAACCTACAGGGGGCGGCATGCGGCTTTCTTT. Full variable domain (outside the CDR3, taken from reference TRBV5-6 and TRBJ1-1): DAGVTQSPTHLIKTRGQQVTLRCSPKSGHDTVSWYQQALGQGPQFIFQYYEEEERQRGNFPDRFSGHQFPNYSSELNVNALLLGDSALYLCVSRTYRGRHAAFFGQGTRLTVV.

The CDR3 DNA is TGTGCCAGCAGTTACCGGCGGGGGAATGAGCAGTTCTTC. Translating it yields CASSYRRGNEQFF. The rearrangement links TRBV6-5 to TRBJ2-1, with 7 nucleotides matching TRBD2. The CDR3 is 13 residues long. CDR1 MNHEY and CDR2 SVGAGI come from the germline V gene. V shed 2 bases, J shed 7 bases, and the junction held 2 bases outside the gene matches.

The chain couples TRBV27 to TRBJ1-5; D is perhaps TRBD1 (6 bases). The V end was cut by 8 bases, the J end by 3 bases, with 14 bases between. The CDR3 has 14 residues. Per germline, CDR1 MNHEY and CDR2 SMNVEV (reference sequence). The CDR3 DNA sequence: TGTGCCAGCGGAGTACAGGGAGTCAATCAGCCCCAGCATTTT. This codes for CASGVQGVNQPQHF.

DNA for the CDR3: TGCAGCGTCTCCGGGACTAGCGGGAGCAATGAGCAGTTCTTC. It specifies CSVSGTSGSNEQFF. This chain uses TRBV29-1 with TRBJ2-1, with 14 bases lining up with TRBD2. Germline V lookup: CDR1 SQVTM, CDR2 ANQGSEA. Trimming at V came to 6 bases and at J to 6 bases, leaving 4 bases not matched to a gene. The CDR3 runs 14 residues.